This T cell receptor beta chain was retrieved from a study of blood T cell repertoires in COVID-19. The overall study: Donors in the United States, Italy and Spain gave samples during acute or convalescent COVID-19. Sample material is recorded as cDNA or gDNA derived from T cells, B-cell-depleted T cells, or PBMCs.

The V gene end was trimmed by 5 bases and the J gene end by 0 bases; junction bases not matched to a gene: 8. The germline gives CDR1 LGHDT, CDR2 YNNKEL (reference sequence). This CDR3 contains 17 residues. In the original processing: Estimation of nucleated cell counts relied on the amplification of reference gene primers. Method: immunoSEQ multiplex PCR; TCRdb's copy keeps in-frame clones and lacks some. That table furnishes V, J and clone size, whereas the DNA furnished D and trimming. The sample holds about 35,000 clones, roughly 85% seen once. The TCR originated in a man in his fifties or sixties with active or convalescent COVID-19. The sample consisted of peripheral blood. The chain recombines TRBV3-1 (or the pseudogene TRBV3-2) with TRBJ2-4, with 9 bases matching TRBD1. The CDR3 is CASSTGQGSGAKNIQYF. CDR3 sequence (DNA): TGTGCCAGCAGCACCGGACAGGGGAGTGGAGCCAAAAACATTCAGTACTTC.